The clone carrying this T cell receptor beta chain was seen a few times. What it recognizes is unknown. The identical CDR3 is also encoded by other nucleotide sequences in the sample. The sample comes from a study of shared clonotypes between healthy human individuals. Study overall: Each donor's CD4 naive and CD4 memory cells filled three plates apiece, CD8 naive two, and CD8 memory one. Study observations and caveats: Estimated richness values were generally larger in naive subsets than in memory subsets.

In the naive CD8 group, cells lacked CD45RO and were positively selected for CCR7, so terminally differentiated effector memory CD45RA+ cells were left out. Data came from immunoSEQ multiplex PCR; TCRdb stores just in-frame clones and leaves some out. The data hold more than 600,000 clones, with about 90% observed a single time. Germline values: CDR1 SEHNR, CDR2 FQNEAQ (reference sequence). V was trimmed by 1 base and J by 0 bases, leaving 4 bases between them. This CDR3 is 14 amino acids long. This TCR came from a man aged 25 to 45 in good health. The rearrangement uses TRBV7-9 and TRBJ2-4; no definite D call. The sequenced sample was naive CD8+ T cells sorted from blood. The CDR3 sequence is CASSLELAKNIQYF. The CDR3 DNA is TGTGCCAGCAGCTTAGAACTAGCCAAAAACATTCAGTACTTC.